These T cell receptor beta chains were read from a single sample in a study of blood T cell repertoires in COVID-19. Method: immunoSEQ multiplex PCR; TCRdb's copy keeps in-frame clones and lacks some. The table lists 150,000 to 200,000 clones, 83% of them singletons. The sequenced sample consisted of peripheral blood. The receptors derive from a woman of 80 years or more with acute or convalescent COVID-19. The CDR3 runs from the conserved cysteine through the conserved F or W. The D gene is left open where the match is weak. Clone size, where shown, is once, few, many, or a class for clones that have expanded.

cdr3_nt cdr3_aa j_call clone_size v_call d_call cdr3_length
TGTGCCAGCAGCTTGGTAGCGGGGGTGGATACGCAGTATTTT CASSLVAGVDTQYF TRBJ2-3 . TRBV5-5 TRBD2 14
TGTGCCAGCAGCGTAGTCTCACAGGGGTACACTGAAGCTTTCTTT CASSVVSQGYTEAFF TRBJ1-1 . TRBV9 TRBD1 15
TGCAGTGCTAGAGCTTTAGAGACCCAGTACTTC CSARALETQYF TRBJ2-5 . TRBV20-1 . 11
TGTGCCAGCAGTGGCGGGACAGGGGGTGCCGGGGAGCTGTTTTTT CASSGGTGGAGELFF TRBJ2-2 few TRBV6-2/TRBV6-3 TRBD1 15
TGCGCCAGCACCCCCCTGACAGGGTACCCCGGAAACACCATATATTTT CASTPLTGYPGNTIYF TRBJ1-3 . TRBV23-1 TRBD1 16
TGCGCCAGCAGTCCTGATTTGCGACTAGCGGGTTCCTACGAGCAGTACTTC CASSPDLRLAGSYEQYF TRBJ2-7 . TRBV4-1 TRBD2 17
TGTGCCAGCAGTTACCCCTATCTGTATGGCTACACCTTC CASSYPYLYGYTF TRBJ1-2 . TRBV6-6 . 13
TGTGCCAGCACAGGGGTGAACAATTCACCCCTCCACTTT CASTGVNNSPLHF TRBJ1-6 few TRBV7-9 . 13
TGTGCCTGGAGCCCCACAGGGTGGGCCAAAAACATTCAGTACTTC CAWSPTGWAKNIQYF TRBJ2-4 . TRBV30 . 15
TGTGCCAGCAGCTTGGGGAACAGGGCGGCCAACGGCTACACCTTC CASSLGNRAANGYTF TRBJ1-2 . TRBV5-4 . 15
TGCGCCAGCAGCTTGGACGGGGCTGCAGGGGGCGCTACAAAGACCCAGTACTTC CASSLDGAAGGATKTQYF TRBJ2-5 few TRBV5-1 TRBD1 18
TGCGCCAGCAGCTCCGGACTAGCGGGAGGGCCGGGCTCCTACGAGCAGTACTTC CASSSGLAGGPGSYEQYF TRBJ2-7 . TRBV5-1 TRBD2 18
TGTGCCAGCAGCTTAGTAGTTGACAGGGACACTGAAGCTTTCTTT CASSLVVDRDTEAFF TRBJ1-1 . TRBV7-2 TRBD1 15
TGTGCCAGCAGCTCCTTCCCGGGACTAGATACAGATACGCAGTATTTT CASSSFPGLDTDTQYF TRBJ2-3 . TRBV7-8 TRBD2 16
TGTGCCAGCAGCCGGGAGGGGCACCCTGCCTACAATGAGCAGTTCTTC CASSREGHPAYNEQFF TRBJ2-1 . TRBV7-3 TRBD2 16
TGTGCCATCAGGGCTAGCGGGGGCCAAGAGACCCAGTACTTC CAIRASGGQETQYF TRBJ2-5 . TRBV10-3 TRBD2 14
TGTGCCAGCATTACGGACAGGGGCGCTGGCGGCTACACCTTC CASITDRGAGGYTF TRBJ1-2 . TRBV6-5 TRBD1 14
TGTGCCAGCAGCCCCCAGACAGGGGAATACAATGAGCAGTTCTTC CASSPQTGEYNEQFF TRBJ2-1 . TRBV7-2 TRBD1 15
TGCGCCAGCAGCGCTCTTTGGGGCGGCACAGATACGCAGTATTTT CASSALWGGTDTQYF TRBJ2-3 . TRBV5-1 . 15
TGCGCCAGCAGCCGGGGACAGGGGGACAATCAGCCCCAGCATTTT CASSRGQGDNQPQHF TRBJ1-5 . TRBV5-1 TRBD1 15
TGCAGCGTGGCAGGGGGGCACACTGAAGCTTTCTTT CSVAGGHTEAFF TRBJ1-1 . TRBV29-1 TRBD1 12
TGTGCCAGTAGTATAGATCCGGGACATAGGTTTGAAAACATTCAGTACTTC CASSIDPGHRFENIQYF TRBJ2-4 once TRBV19 . 17
TGTGCCAGCAGCCAGGGTTTAGCGGGAGTAGGGTACAATGAGCAGTTCTTC CASSQGLAGVGYNEQFF TRBJ2-1 . TRBV11-2 TRBD2 17
TGTGCCAGCAGTAAGAACGGCGGTTGGTACTCCCTCGAGCAGTACTTC CASSKNGGWYSLEQYF TRBJ2-7 . TRBV27 . 16
TGTGCCAGCAGTATACAGGGAGAGACCCAGTACTTC CASSIQGETQYF TRBJ2-5 . TRBV6-5 . 12
TGTGCCAGCAGCTCGAAATTGACAGGGTGGGGAGCCAAAAACATTCAGTACTTC CASSSKLTGWGAKNIQYF TRBJ2-4 . TRBV7-8 TRBD1 18
TGCGCCAGCAGCGGGGGCCGGGACAGGGTTCTTTACACTGAAGCTTTCTTT CASSGGRDRVLYTEAFF TRBJ1-1 . TRBV5-1 TRBD1 17